The 20 T cell receptor beta chains below all came from one sample that was sequenced in a study of blood T cell repertoires in COVID-19. Repertoires were generated with immunoSEQ multiplex PCR, while TCRdb's copy carries only in-frame clones and drops some. The data show approximately 160,000 clones, 75% to 85% seen once. Sequences were obtained from peripheral blood. All receptors derive from a human donor in a cohort sampled during active COVID-19.

This clone was counted a single time. This chain links TRBV4-1 with TRBJ2-6, with D uncertain. The germline V and J ends were trimmed by 0 bases and 1 base, with 7 bases remaining between them. The CDR3 sequence is 16 residues long. Germline assignment: CDR1 MGHRA and CDR2 YSYEKL. CDR3 residues: CASSQDGQSGANVLTF. CDR3 sequence (DNA): TGCGCCAGCAGCCAAGATGGGCAGTCTGGGGCCAACGTCCTGACTTTC.

This chain links TRBV5-8 with TRBJ1-5; the D is unclear. V lost 4 bases and J lost 7, with 12 bases in between. The CDR3 runs 13 residues. CDR1 is SGHTS and CDR2 is YDEGEE in the germline V gene. The DNA for the CDR3 is TGTGCCAGCAGCGTGTCGGGAGGCCAGCCCCAGCATTTT. Amino acid sequence: CASSVSGGQPQHF.

The chain couples TRBV9 to TRBJ1-1; D uncertain. CDR3 length: 17 residues. V gave up 0 bases and J gave up 0 bases, with 15 bases separating them. The V gene's germline CDR1 is SGDLS and CDR2 YYNGEE. CDR3: CASSVGGSPAVNTEAFF. The CDR3 nucleotides are TGTGCCAGCAGCGTAGGAGGCAGCCCGGCGGTGAACACTGAAGCTTTCTTT.

The rearrangement joins TRBV4-3 to TRBJ2-1; 10 bases map to TRBD2. The junction had 5 bases not matched to a gene; V was cut back by 1 base and J by 5 bases. The CDR3 contains 16 residues. Germline CDR1 and CDR2: LGHNA and YSLEER. In DNA, the CDR3 is TGCGCCAGCAGCCAAGGGCTAGCGGGGGCTAACAATGAGCAGTTCTTC. Amino acid sequence: CASSQGLAGANNEQFF.

This clone was counted a single time. No conserved phenylalanine or tryptophan is present at the end of the CDR3, so a read error is the likely explanation. It is unclear where the CDR3 begins or ends on the DNA, so no DNA is shown, and the CDR3 is as TCRdb lists it. J is TRBJ1-2 and V is TRBV28; the table's D call of TRBD1 was not tested on the DNA. Germline CDR1 MDHEN, CDR2 SYDVKM. The CDR3 region is 11 residues in length, termini included. CDR3 sequence: CASSLGRGLSV.

This sequence joins TRBV5-6 and TRBJ1-1, with no clear D. This CDR3 contains 11 residues. The germline V gene has CDR1 SGHDT and CDR2 YYEEEE. The ends were cut back, 4 bases at V and 4 bases at J, with 5 bases in the middle. CDR3 region: CASSRLTEAFF. In DNA, the CDR3 is TGTGCCAGCAGCCGTCTCACTGAAGCTTTCTTT.

The genes are TRBV12-3 or TRBV12-4 and TRBJ2-1; tentatively, D is TRBD1 (6 bases). Trimming left V 5 bases short and J 8 bases short, with 13 bases between. The CDR3 has 13 amino acids. CDR3 residues: CASSKSGVHEQFF. For the CDR3, the DNA is TGTGCCAGCAGTAAGTCAGGGGTCCATGAGCAGTTCTTC.

The chain employs TRBV7-2 and TRBJ1-1, with D uncertain. V gave up 2 bases and J gave up 3 bases, with 7 bases separating them. The CDR3 loop spans 13 amino acids. Per germline, CDR1 SGHTA and CDR2 FQGNSA. The CDR3 nucleotides are TGTGCCAGCAGCTTATTCCCGGACACTGAAGCTTTCTTT. Translation: CASSLFPDTEAFF.

This clone appeared a single time. The V gene is TRBV5-4, the J gene TRBJ2-3; possibly TRBD1 for D (5 bases). The CDR3 contains 14 residues. Deletions cut 4 bases from V and 3 bases from J, with 12 bases between. Germline V lookup: CDR1 SGHNT, CDR2 YYREEE (reference sequence). This CDR3 is CASSLVRGTDTQYF. Here the CDR3 DNA reads TGTGCCAGCAGCCTGGTAAGGGGAACAGATACGCAGTATTTT.

This chain uses TRBV9 with TRBJ1-5, with 7 bases lining up with TRBD1. CDR3 length equals 15 residues. Germline values: CDR1 SGDLS, CDR2 YYNGEE. V trimming: 3 bases; J trimming: 4 bases; junction bases outside the gene matches: 7. CDR3 bases: TGTGCCAGCAGCGGTCCGGAGACAGGGAATCAGCCCCAGCATTTT. Translating gives CASSGPETGNQPQHF.

The chain joins TRBV19 to TRBJ1-1, with D tentatively TRBD1 (5 bases). With 5 bases removed from V and 1 base from J, the gap between germline ends came to 8 bases. The CDR3 spans 13 residues. CDR1 and CDR2 from the germline V gene are LNHDA and SQIVND (reference sequence). The CDR3 protein is CASSVTGNTEAFF. The CDR3 DNA sequence: TGTGCCAGTAGTGTCACAGGGAACACTGAAGCTTTCTTT.

The chain employs TRBV27 and TRBJ1-5; 7 bases match TRBD1. CDR1 MNHEY and CDR2 SMNVEV come from the germline V gene (reference sequence). J gave up 0 bases and V 6 bases, and 5 bases lay outside the gene matches. CDR3 length: 15 residues. For the CDR3, the DNA is TGTGCCAGCAGACAGGGACAGCTTAGCAATCAGCCCCAGCATTTT. Its translation is CASRQGQLSNQPQHF.

V gene TRBV7-9 combines with J gene TRBJ2-1; D gene unclear. The V end was cut by 6 bases, the J end by 10 bases, with 16 bases between. The CDR3 consists of 13 residues. Germline V gives CDR1 SEHNR, CDR2 FQNEAQ (reference sequence). DNA for the CDR3: TGTGCCAGCAGTCCCGGGTATCGAGGAGAGCAGTTCTTC. Residues: CASSPGYRGEQFF.

V usage is TRBV6-5 and J usage is TRBJ2-7; 10 positions agree with TRBD1. Trimming at V came to 2 bases and at J to 6 bases, leaving 4 bases not matched to a gene. CDR3 length: 14 residues. Germline V CDR1 and CDR2: MNHEY, SVGAGI. As DNA, the CDR3 is TGTGCCAGCAGTTACGGACAGGGGGGAGGCGAGCAGTACTTC. It is translated as CASSYGQGGGEQYF.

The chain is built from TRBV5-1 and TRBJ1-2, with D possibly being TRBD1 (5 bases). Germline V gene data show CDR1 as SGHRS and CDR2 as YFSETQ. This CDR3 has 15 residues. Trimming pared 4 bases from V and 7 bases from J, leaving 20 bases between. The CDR3 protein is CASSIIQGEVGGYTF. In DNA, the CDR3 is TGCGCCAGCAGCATTATTCAGGGTGAGGTTGGTGGCTACACCTTC.

As DNA, the CDR3 is TGTGCCAGCAGCTTAAATTCGGTGGGCACAGATACGCAGTATTTT. Its translation is CASSLNSVGTDTQYF. The chain has TRBV7-3 and TRBJ2-3; the D is unclear. The CDR3 extends over 15 amino acids. V was pared by 1 base and J by 1 base, with 9 bases between. Germline V gene sequence: CDR1 SGHTA, CDR2 FQGTGA.

This clone has just a few counts. The CDR3 nucleotides read TGTGCCAGTAGTATAGGGGCTTGGGCGGGAGAGAGGGCAGATACGCAGTATTTT. Its translation: CASSIGAWAGERADTQYF. This chain connects TRBV19 to TRBJ2-3; 7 bases map to TRBD2. The germline CDR1 and CDR2 sequences are LNHDA and SQIVND (reference sequence). V was clipped by 1 base and J by 4 bases; unmatched bases: 14. This CDR3 is 18 amino acids long. The variable domain in full, with the rest retrieved from reference TRBV19 and TRBJ2-3, is DGGITQSPKYLFRKEGQNVTLSCEQNLNHDAMYWYRQDPGQGLRLIYYSQIVNDFQKGDIAEGYSVSREKKESFPLTVTSAQKNPTAFYLCASSIGAWAGERADTQYFGPGTRLTVL.

The chain is built from TRBV19 and TRBJ1-1; tentatively, D is TRBD1 (5 bases). The CDR3 covers 15 residues. The V gene's germline CDR1 is LNHDA and CDR2 SQIVND (reference sequence). V was clipped by 2 bases and J by 4 bases, with 14 bases between them. CDR3 region: CASSIFPGLGTEAFF. The CDR3 DNA follows: TGTGCCAGTAGTATATTCCCAGGGCTCGGCACTGAAGCTTTCTTT.

This clone was found a few times. The chain employs TRBV14 and TRBJ2-7; a weak D match, TRBD1 (6 bases). Per germline, CDR1 SGHDN and CDR2 FVKESK. V lost 2 bases and J lost 2, with 10 bases in between. This CDR3 contains 14 residues. CDR3 in DNA: TGTGCCAGCAGCCAAAACAGGGTTCCCTACGAGCAGTACTTC. It translates to CASSQNRVPYEQYF.

The gene calls are TRBV5-1 and TRBJ2-3, with 12 bases that match TRBD1. The CDR3 runs to 17 residues. V was pared by 4 bases and J by 3 bases, with 9 bases of the junction left unmatched. CDR1 is SGHRS, CDR2 YFSETQ, per germline. CDR3 DNA sequence: TGCGCCAGCAGCGTCCCGGGACAGGGGGCTTATACAGATACGCAGTATTTT. This gives the protein CASSVPGQGAYTDTQYF.